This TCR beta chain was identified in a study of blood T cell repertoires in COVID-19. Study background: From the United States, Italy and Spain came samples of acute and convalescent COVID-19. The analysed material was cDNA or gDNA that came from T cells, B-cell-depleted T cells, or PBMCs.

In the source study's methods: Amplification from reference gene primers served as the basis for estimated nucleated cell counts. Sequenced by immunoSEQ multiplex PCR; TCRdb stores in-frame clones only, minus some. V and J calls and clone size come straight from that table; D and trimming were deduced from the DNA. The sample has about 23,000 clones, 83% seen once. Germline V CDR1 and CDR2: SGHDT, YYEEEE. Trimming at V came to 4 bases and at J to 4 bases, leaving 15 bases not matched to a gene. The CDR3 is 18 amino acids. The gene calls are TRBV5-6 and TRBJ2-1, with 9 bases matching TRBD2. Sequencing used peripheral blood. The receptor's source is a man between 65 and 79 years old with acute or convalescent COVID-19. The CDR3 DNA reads TGTGCCAGCAGCCCGGCTGTGGCGGGGGGGCCCCCATACAATGAGCAGTTCTTC. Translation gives CASSPAVAGGPPYNEQFF.